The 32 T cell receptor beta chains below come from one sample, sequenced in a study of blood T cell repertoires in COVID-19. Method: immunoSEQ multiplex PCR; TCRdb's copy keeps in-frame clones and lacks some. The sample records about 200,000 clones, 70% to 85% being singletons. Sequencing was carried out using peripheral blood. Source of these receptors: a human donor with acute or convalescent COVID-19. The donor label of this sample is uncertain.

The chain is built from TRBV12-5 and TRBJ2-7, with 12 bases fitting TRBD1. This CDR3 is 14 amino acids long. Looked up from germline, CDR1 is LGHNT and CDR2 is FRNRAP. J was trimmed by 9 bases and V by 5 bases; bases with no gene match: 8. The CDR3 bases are TGTGCTAGTGGTCCCGGGACAGGGGGCGCGTGGCAGTACTTC. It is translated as CASGPGTGGAWQYF.

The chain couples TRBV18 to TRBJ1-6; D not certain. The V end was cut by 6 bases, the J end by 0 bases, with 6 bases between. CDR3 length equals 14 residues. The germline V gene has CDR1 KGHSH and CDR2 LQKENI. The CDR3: CASSTSSYNSPLHF. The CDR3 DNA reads TGTGCCAGCTCCACGAGCTCCTATAATTCACCCCTCCACTTT.

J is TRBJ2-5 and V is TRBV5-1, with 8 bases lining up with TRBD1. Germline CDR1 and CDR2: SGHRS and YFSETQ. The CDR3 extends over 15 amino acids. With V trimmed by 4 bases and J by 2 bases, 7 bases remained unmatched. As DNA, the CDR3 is TGCGCCAGCAGCCCCGGGACAGGCCAACAAGAGACCCAGTACTTC. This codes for CASSPGTGQQETQYF.

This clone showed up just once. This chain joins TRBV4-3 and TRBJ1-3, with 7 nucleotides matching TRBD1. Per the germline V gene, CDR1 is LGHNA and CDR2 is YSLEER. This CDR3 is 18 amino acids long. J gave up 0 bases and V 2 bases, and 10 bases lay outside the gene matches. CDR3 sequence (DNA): TGCGCCAGCAGCCAAAACGAAGGGACAGCCAGCTCTGGAAACACCATATATTTT. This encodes CASSQNEGTASSGNTIYF.

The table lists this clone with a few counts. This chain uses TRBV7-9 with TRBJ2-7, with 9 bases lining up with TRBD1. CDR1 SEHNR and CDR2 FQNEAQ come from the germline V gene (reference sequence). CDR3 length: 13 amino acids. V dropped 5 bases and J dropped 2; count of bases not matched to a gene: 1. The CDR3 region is CASSRDRAYEQYF. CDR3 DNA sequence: TGTGCCAGCAGCCGGGACAGGGCCTACGAGCAGTACTTC.

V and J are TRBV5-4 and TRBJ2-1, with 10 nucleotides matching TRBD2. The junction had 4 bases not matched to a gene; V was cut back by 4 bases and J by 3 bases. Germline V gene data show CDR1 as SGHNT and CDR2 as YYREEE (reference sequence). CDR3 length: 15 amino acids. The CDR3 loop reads CASSPGLAIYNEQFF. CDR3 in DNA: TGTGCCAGCAGCCCGGGACTAGCGATCTACAATGAGCAGTTCTTC.

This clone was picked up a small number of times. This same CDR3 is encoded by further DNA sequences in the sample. The CDR3 coding sequence is TGTGCCAGCAGTGAACAGGGTTCAGGAAACACCATATATTTT. It translates to CASSEQGSGNTIYF. The V gene is TRBV2, the J gene TRBJ1-3; possible D gene TRBD1, 5 bases. This CDR3 is 14 amino acids long. V was trimmed by 2 bases and J by 4 bases, leaving 9 bases between them. In germline, CDR1 is SNHLY, CDR2 FYNNEI.

The DNA for the CDR3 is TGTGCCAGCAGCCCTCAGGGGGCCGTAAATGAGCAGTTCTTC. This gives the protein CASSPQGAVNEQFF. This chain joins TRBV7-8 and TRBJ2-1, with 8 bases identical to TRBD1. CDR1 and CDR2 from the germline V gene are SGHVS and FQNEAQ. Trimming removed 5 bases from V and 7 bases from J; junction bases left unmatched: 7. The CDR3 runs to 14 residues.

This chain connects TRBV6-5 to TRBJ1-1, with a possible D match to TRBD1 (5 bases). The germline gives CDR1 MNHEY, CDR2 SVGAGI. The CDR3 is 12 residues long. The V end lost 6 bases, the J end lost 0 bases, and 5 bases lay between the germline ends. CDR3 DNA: TGTGCCAGCAGCAGGGTGAACACTGAAGCTTTCTTT. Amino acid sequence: CASSRVNTEAFF.

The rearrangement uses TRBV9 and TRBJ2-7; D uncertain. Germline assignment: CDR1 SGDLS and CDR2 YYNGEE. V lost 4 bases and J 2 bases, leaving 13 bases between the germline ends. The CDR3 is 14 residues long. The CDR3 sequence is CASSSTNRAYEQYF. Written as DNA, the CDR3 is TGTGCCAGCAGCTCCACGAACCGGGCCTACGAGCAGTACTTC.

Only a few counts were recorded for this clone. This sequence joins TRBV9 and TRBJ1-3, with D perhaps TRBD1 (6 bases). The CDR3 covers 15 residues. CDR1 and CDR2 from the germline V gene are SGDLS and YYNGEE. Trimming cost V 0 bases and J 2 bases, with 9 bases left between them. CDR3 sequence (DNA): TGTGCCAGCAGCGTAGCCTCAGGGGCTGGAAACACCATATATTTT. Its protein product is CASSVASGAGNTIYF.

CDR3: CASSPGQGANANEKLFF. The CDR3 DNA reads TGTGCCAGCAGCCCCGGACAGGGGGCTAATGCTAATGAAAAACTGTTTTTT. The chain recombines TRBV7-9 with TRBJ1-4; 11 bases align to TRBD1. Germline V CDR1 and CDR2: SEHNR, FQNEAQ (reference sequence). Trimming cost V 5 bases and J 3 bases; bases outside gene matches: 8. CDR3 length equals 17 residues.

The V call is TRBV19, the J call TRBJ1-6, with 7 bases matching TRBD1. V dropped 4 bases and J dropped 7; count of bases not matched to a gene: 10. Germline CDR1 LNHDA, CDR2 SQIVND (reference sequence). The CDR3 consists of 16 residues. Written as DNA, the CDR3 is TGTGCCAGTAGTAAGTCACAGGGGCACCGGAATTCACCCCTCCACTTT. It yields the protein CASSKSQGHRNSPLHF.

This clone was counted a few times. In DNA form, the CDR3 reads TGCGCCAGCAGCTTCGGTCGACAGGGGGCGTTTTCACCCCTCCACTTT. This encodes CASSFGRQGAFSPLHF. This sequence joins TRBV5-1 and TRBJ1-6; TRBD1 matches 10 bases. The V gene's germline CDR1 is SGHRS and CDR2 YFSETQ. The V segment lost 2 bases and the J segment 9 bases; nucleotides outside the gene matches: 8. CDR3 length equals 16 residues.

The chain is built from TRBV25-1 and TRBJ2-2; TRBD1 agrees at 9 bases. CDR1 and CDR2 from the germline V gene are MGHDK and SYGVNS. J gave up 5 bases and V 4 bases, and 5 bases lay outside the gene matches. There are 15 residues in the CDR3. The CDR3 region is CASSAGTGSTGELFF. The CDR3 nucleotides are TGTGCCAGCAGTGCCGGGACAGGGTCGACCGGGGAGCTGTTTTTT.

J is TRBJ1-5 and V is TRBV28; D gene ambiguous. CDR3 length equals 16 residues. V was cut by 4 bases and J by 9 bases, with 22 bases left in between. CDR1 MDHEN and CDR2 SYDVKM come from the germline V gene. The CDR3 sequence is CASSSPGGSSAWPQHF. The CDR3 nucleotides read TGTGCCAGCAGTTCCCCGGGAGGGAGCTCCGCGTGGCCCCAGCATTTT.

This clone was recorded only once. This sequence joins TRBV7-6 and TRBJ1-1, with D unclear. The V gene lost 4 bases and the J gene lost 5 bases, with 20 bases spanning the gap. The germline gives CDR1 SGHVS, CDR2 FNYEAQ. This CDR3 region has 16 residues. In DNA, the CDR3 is TGTGCCAGCAGCTCCACCCTTATCCCTGGCCAGACTGAAGCTTTCTTT. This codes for CASSSTLIPGQTEAFF.

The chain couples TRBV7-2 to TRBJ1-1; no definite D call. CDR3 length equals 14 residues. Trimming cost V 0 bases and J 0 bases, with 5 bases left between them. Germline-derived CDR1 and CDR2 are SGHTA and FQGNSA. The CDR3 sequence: CASSLAAVNTEAFF. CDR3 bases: TGTGCCAGCAGCTTAGCGGCGGTGAACACTGAAGCTTTCTTT.

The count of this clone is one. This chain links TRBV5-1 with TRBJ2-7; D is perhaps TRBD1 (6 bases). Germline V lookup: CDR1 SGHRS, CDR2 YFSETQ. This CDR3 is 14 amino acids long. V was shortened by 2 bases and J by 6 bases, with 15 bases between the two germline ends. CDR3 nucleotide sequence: TGCGCCAGCAGCTTAGTAGGGGGTGTCTCCGAGCAGTACTTC. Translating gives CASSLVGGVSEQYF.

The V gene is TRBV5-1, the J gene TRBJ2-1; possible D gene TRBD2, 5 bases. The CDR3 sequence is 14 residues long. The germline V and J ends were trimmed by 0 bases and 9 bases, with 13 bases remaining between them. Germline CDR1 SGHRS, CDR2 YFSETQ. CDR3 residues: CASSLGREGGEQFF. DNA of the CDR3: TGCGCCAGCAGCTTGGGACGTGAGGGCGGTGAGCAGTTCTTC.

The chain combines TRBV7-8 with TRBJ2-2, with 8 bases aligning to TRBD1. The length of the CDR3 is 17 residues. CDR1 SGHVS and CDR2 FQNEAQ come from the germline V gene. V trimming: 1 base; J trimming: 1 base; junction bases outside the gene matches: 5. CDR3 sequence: CASSLVSGTGNTGELFF. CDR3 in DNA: TGTGCCAGCAGCTTAGTTTCGGGGACAGGGAACACCGGGGAGCTGTTTTTT. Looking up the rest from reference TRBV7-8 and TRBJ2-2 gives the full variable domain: GAGVSQSPRYKVAKRGQDVALRCDPISGHVSLFWYQQALGQGPEFLTYFQNEAQLDKSGLPSDRFFAERPEGSVSTLKIQRTQQEDSAVYLCASSLVSGTGNTGELFFGEGSRLTVL.

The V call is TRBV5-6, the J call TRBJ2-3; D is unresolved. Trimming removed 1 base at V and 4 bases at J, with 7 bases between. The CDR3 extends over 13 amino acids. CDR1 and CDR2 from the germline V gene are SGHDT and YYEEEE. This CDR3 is CASSLPGSDTQYF. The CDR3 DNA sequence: TGTGCCAGCAGCTTGCCGGGTTCAGATACGCAGTATTTT.

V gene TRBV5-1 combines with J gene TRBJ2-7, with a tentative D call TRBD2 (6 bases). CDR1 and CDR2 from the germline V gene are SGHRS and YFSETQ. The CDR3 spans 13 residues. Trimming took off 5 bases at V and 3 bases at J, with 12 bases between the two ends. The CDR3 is CASSVEGIYEQYF. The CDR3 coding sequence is TGCGCCAGCAGTGTGGAGGGGATCTACGAGCAGTACTTC.

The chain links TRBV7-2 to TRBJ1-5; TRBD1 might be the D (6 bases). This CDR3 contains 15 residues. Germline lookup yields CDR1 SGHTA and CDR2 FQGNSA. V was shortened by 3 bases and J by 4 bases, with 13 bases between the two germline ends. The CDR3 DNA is TGTGCCAGCAGCTTGGTAACAGGGTGGAATCAGCCCCAGCATTTT. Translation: CASSLVTGWNQPQHF.

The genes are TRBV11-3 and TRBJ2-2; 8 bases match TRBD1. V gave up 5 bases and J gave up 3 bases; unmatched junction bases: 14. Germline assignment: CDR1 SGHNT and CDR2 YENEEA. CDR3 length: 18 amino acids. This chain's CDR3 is CASSADVRDRNYTGELFF. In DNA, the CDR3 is TGTGCCAGCAGCGCCGACGTCCGGGACAGGAACTACACCGGGGAGCTGTTTTTT. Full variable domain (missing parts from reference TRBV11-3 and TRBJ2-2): EAGVVQSPRYKIIEKKQPVAFWCNPISGHNTLYWYLQNLGQGPELLIRYENEEAVDDSQLPKDRFSAERLKGVDSTLKIQPAELGDSAVYLCASSADVRDRNYTGELFFGEGSRLTVL.

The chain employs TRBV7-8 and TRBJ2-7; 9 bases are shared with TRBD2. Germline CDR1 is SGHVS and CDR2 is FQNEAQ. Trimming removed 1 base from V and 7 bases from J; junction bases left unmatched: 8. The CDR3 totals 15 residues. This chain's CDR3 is CASSLVTSGHREQYF. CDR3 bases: TGTGCCAGCAGCTTAGTGACTAGCGGCCATAGGGAGCAGTACTTC.

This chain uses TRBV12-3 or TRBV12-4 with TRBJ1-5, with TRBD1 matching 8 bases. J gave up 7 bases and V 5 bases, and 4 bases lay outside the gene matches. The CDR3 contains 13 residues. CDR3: CASSGQGWQPQHF. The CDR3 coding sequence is TGTGCCAGCAGTGGACAGGGTTGGCAGCCCCAGCATTTT.

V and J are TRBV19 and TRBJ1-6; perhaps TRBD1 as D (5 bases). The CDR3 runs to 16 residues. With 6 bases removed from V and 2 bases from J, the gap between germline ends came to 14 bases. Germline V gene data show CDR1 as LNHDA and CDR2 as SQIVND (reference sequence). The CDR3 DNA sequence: TGTGCCAGTAGCCCGACTGGGGGGACCTATAATTCACCCCTCCACTTT. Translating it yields CASSPTGGTYNSPLHF.

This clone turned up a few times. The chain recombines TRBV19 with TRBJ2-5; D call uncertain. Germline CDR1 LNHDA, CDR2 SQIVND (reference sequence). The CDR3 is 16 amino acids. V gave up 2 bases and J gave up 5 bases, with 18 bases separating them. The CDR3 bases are TGTGCCAGTAGTATACAGGCAGCTTCTCCTTCCGAGACCCAGTACTTC. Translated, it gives CASSIQAASPSETQYF.

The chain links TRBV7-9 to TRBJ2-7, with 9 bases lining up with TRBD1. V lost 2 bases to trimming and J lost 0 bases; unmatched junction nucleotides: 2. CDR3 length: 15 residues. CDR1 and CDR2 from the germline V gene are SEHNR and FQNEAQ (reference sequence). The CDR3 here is CASSLWDRASYEQYF. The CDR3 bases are TGTGCCAGCAGCTTATGGGACAGGGCCTCCTACGAGCAGTACTTC.

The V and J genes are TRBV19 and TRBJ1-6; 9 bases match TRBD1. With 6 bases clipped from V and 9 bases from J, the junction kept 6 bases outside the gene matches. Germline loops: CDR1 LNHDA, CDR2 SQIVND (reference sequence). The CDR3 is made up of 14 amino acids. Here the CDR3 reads CASRTGTGLSPLHF. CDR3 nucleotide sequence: TGTGCCAGTAGGACCGGGACAGGGCTTTCACCCCTCCACTTT.

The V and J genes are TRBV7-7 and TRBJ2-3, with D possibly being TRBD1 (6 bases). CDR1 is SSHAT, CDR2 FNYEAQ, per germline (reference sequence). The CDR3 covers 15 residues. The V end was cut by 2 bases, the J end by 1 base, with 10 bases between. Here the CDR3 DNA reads TGTGCCAGCAGCTTAATAGGGGGTGGCACAGATACGCAGTATTTT. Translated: CASSLIGGGTDTQYF.